The source of this TCR beta chain is a study of T-cell memory formation after mild COVID-19. This CDR3 is 14 amino acids long. In germline, CDR1 is LGHDT, CDR2 YNNKEL (reference sequence). With 3 bases clipped from V and 4 bases from J, the junction kept 3 bases outside the gene matches. TCRdb re-analysed the 5' RACE reads in MiXCR, keeping a single row per CDR3 protein. The sample holds 390,000 or so distinct CDR3 sequences; about 15% are singletons and the top ten take roughly a fifth. This clonotype showed up many times. The sample comprised PBMCs or a T cell subset sorted from them (not recorded which). This chain joins TRBV3-1 and TRBJ2-7, with 10 bases aligning to TRBD1. The TCR sequence derives from a man younger than 30 who had mild COVID-19 (a few samples of this study predate the infection). Cell type and time point are not known. CDR3 sequence: CASSQDRGNYEQYF. In nucleotides, the CDR3 is TGTGCCAGCAGCCAGGACAGGGGGAATTACGAGCAGTACTTC.